This TCR beta chain originates from a study of graft-versus-host responses after intestinal transplantation. The overall study: Isolated intestinal, liver-intestinal, or multivisceral transplants had been given to the recipients.

Of note for this clone: No antigen is known for it.

Method: immunoSEQ multiplex PCR; TCRdb's copy keeps in-frame clones and lacks some. Among roughly 56,000 clones listed, about 93% were seen once. Whole-study results and caveats: Peak circulating GvH clone levels tracked with early post-transplant HvG declines. GvH clones surfaced in recipient marrow, some emerging earlier in ileum or blood. Individuals who had graft-donor T cell macrochimerism had allografts that showed high graft-versus-host to host-versus-graft clonal ratios.

Trimming stripped 2 bases from V and 0 bases from J, with 8 bases between. The CDR3 sequence is 14 residues long. CDR1 is GTSNPN and CDR2 is SVGIG in the germline V gene (reference sequence). The starting material was PBMCs, obtained approximately four months after intestinal transplantation. This sequence originates from a human patient who received an intestinal transplant, so some T cells may come from the graft donor. The chain links TRBV30 to TRBJ2-4; D is unclear. The CDR3 region has the DNA TGTGCCTGGAGTCAGATAGGAGCCAAAAACATTCAGTACTTC. As protein: CAWSQIGAKNIQYF. Drawing the rest from reference TRBV30 and TRBJ2-4, the complete variable domain is SQTIHQWPATLVQPVGSPLSLECTVEGTSNPNLYWYRQAAGRGLQLLFYSVGIGQISSEVPQNLSASRPQDRQFILSSKKLLLSDSGFYLCAWSQIGAKNIQYFGAGTRLSVL.